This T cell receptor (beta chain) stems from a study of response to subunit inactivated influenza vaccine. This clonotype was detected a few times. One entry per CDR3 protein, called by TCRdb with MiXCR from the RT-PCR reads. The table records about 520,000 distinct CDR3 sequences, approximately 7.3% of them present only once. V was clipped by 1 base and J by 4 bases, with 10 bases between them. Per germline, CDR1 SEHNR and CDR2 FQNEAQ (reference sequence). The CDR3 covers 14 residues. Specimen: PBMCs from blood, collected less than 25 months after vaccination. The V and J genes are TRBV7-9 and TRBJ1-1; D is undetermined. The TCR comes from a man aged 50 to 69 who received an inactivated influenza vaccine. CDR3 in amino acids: CASSLGDYGTEAFF. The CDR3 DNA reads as TGTGCCAGCAGCTTAGGGGATTACGGCACTGAAGCTTTCTTT.